The present entry profiles one TCR beta chain with its context. Its antigen is not identified. Germline V lookup: CDR1 SNHLY, CDR2 FYNNEI. Between the trimmed V and J ends, which lost 5 bases and 5 bases, there was a span of 10 bases. This CDR3 spans 13 amino acids. cDNA libraries for TCR beta contained unique molecular identifiers. Via MiXCR, TCRdb re-called the PCR reads, giving one row per CDR3 protein. Of roughly 670,000 distinct CDR3 sequences listed, more than 50% are singletons. This sample stems from a study of post-analysis software for immune sequencing data. Whole-study results and caveats: Patients carried five TRBV segments more frequently than controls did, and TRBV5-6, TRBV5-1 and TRBV20-1 were among them.

V usage is TRBV2 and J usage is TRBJ2-1, with D perhaps TRBD2 (6 bases). Sequenced material: blood. This clonotype was obtained from a girl aged 2 to 10 with multiple sclerosis. The CDR3 sequence: CASSRDFNNEQFF. CDR3 nucleotides: TGTGCCAGCAGTCGGGACTTCAACAATGAGCAGTTCTTC.